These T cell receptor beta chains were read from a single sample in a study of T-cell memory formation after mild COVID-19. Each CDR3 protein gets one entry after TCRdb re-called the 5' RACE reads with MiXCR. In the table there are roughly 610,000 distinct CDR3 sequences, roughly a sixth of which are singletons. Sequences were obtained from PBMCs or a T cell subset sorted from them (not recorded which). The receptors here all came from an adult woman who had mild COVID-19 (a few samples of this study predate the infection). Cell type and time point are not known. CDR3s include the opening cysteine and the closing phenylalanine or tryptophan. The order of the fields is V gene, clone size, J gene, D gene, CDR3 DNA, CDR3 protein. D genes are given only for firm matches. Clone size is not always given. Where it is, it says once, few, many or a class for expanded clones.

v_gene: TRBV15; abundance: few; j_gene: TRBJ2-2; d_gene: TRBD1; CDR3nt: TGTGCCACCAGCAGAGAAGCCGGGACAGCCTTTACCGGGGAGCTGTTTTTT; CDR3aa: CATSREAGTAFTGELFF
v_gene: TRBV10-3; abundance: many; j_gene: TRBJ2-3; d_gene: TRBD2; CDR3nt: TGTGCCAGCTACGCCGGGAGGCAGGCAGATACGCAGTATTTT; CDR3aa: CASYAGRQADTQYF
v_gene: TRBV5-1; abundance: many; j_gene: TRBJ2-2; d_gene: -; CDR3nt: TGCGCCAGCAGCCGGGACCGGAACACCGGGGAGCTGTTTTTT; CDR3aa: CASSRDRNTGELFF
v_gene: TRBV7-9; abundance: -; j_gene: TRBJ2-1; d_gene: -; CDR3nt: TGTGCCAGCAGCTTAGGGGCGGGGCCCTACTACAATGAGCAGTTCTTC; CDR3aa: CASSLGAGPYYNEQFF
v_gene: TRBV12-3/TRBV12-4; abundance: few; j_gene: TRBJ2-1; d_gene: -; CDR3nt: TGTGCCAGCAGTTTAGGGCAGGGAGGAATCAATGAGCAGTTCTTC; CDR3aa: CASSLGQGGINEQFF
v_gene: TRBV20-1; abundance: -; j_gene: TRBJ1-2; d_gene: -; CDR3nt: TGCAGTGCTCGAGGAACGAAGTTGACCTGGGTTCGATATGGCTACACCTTC; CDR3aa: CSARGTKLTWVRYGYTF
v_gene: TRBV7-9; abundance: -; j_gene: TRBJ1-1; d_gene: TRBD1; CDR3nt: TGTGCCAGCAGCTCTCCGACAGGGGGCAACACTGAAGCTTTCTTT; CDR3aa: CASSSPTGGNTEAFF
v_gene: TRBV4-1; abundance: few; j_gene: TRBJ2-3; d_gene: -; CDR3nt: TGCGCCAGCAGCCTTACACGATTCGCAGATACGCAGTATTTT; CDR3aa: CASSLTRFADTQYF
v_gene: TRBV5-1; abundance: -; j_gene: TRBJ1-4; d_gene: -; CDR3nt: TGCGCCAGCCGCATGGGGATTAATGAAAAACTGTTTTTT; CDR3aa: CASRMGINEKLFF
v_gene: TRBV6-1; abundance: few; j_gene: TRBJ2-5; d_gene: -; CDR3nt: TGTGCCAGCAGTGAACGCGGCAGAGAAGAGACCCAGTACTTC; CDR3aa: CASSERGREETQYF